This is a list of T cell receptor beta chains from one sample in a study of shared clonotypes between healthy human individuals. Produced via immunoSEQ multiplex PCR; TCRdb's table is partial and in-frame only. The sample shows over 1.4 million clones, approximately 96% of them seen only once. The sample taken for sequencing was naive CD4+ T cells sorted from blood. Every receptor here comes from a man younger than 45 in good health. Both conserved end residues are part of each CDR3. Each record gives: J gene, clone size, V gene, D gene, CDR3 protein, CDR3 DNA. A D gene is named only where the DNA matches it firmly. The size field is filled for only some rows; it gives once, few, many or a size class.

TRBJ2-1 | . | TRBV12-2 | . | CASRSAGATVSRNEQFF | TGTGCAAGTCGCTCAGCCGGGGCTACCGTGAGTAGGAATGAGCAGTTCTTC
TRBJ1-1 | . | TRBV5-6 | . | CASSAMEGVGMNTEAFF | TGTGCCAGCAGCGCGATGGAAGGGGTTGGAATGAACACTGAAGCTTTCTTT
TRBJ1-1 | . | TRBV10-2 | . | CASSNGLGPEAFF | TGCGCCAGCAGTAACGGACTGGGGCCTGAAGCTTTCTTT
TRBJ2-2 | . | TRBV10-3 | . | CAISSGETGELFF | TGTGCCATCAGCTCAGGGGAGACCGGGGAGCTGTTTTTT
TRBJ1-5 | . | TRBV19 | . | CASSIRGRFNSNQPQHF | TGTGCCAGTAGTATTCGGGGAAGGTTTAATAGCAATCAGCCCCAGCATTTT
TRBJ2-1 | . | TRBV19 | TRBD1 | CATLGTEYNEQFF | TGTGCCACGCTCGGGACAGAATACAATGAGCAGTTCTTC
TRBJ2-5 | . | TRBV28 | TRBD2 | CASSPLAGAGETQYF | TGTGCCAGCAGTCCCTTAGCGGGAGCCGGGGAGACCCAGTACTTC
TRBJ1-2 | . | TRBV29-1 | . | CSVGENGYTF | TGCAGCGTTGGGGAGAATGGCTACACCTTC
TRBJ2-7 | . | TRBV2 | . | CASSDPGEQYF | TGTGCCAGCAGTGACCCCGGCGAGCAGTACTTC
TRBJ2-2 | . | TRBV5-4 | TRBD1 | CASRRGQENTGELFF | TGTGCCAGCAGGAGGGGACAGGAGAACACCGGGGAGCTGTTTTTT
TRBJ2-4 | once | TRBV4-3 | . | CASSQEGAAKNIQYF | TGCGCCAGCAGCCAAGAAGGGGCGGCCAAAAACATTCAGTACTTC
TRBJ2-7 | . | TRBV11-2 | TRBD2 | CASSLGTSGSHEQYF | TGTGCCAGCAGCTTAGGGACTAGCGGGAGCCACGAGCAGTACTTC
TRBJ2-7 | . | TRBV11-1 | . | CASSLALGVTGYEQYF | TGTGCCAGCAGCTTAGCGTTGGGGGTCACGGGCTACGAGCAGTACTTC
TRBJ2-1 | . | TRBV10-1 | . | CASSWTDGSEQFF | TGCGCCAGCTCTTGGACAGACGGGTCGGAGCAGTTCTTC
TRBJ1-2 | . | TRBV7-2 | TRBD1 | CASSSLGTGYPNYGYTF | TGTGCCAGCAGCTCGCTCGGGACAGGTTATCCTAACTATGGCTACACCTTC
TRBJ1-3 | . | TRBV14 | . | CASSQTKAPGNTIYF | TGTGCCAGCAGCCAAACAAAAGCGCCTGGAAACACCATATATTTT
TRBJ1-2 | . | TRBV28 | TRBD1 | CASSYRQGFYYGYTF | TGTGCCAGCAGCTATAGACAGGGTTTTTACTATGGCTACACCTTC
TRBJ2-2 | . | TRBV13 | . | CASSRVGGQGYTGELFF | TGTGCCAGCAGCCGCGTAGGTGGGCAGGGGTACACCGGGGAGCTGTTTTTT
TRBJ1-3 | . | TRBV5-1 | TRBD1 | CASSPRGGTGGSRNTIYF | TGCGCCAGCAGCCCCCGGGGCGGGACAGGGGGCTCTCGAAACACCATATATTTT
TRBJ1-2 | few | TRBV30 | . | CAGTSNDYGYTF | TGTGCCGGCACCAGTAACGACTATGGCTACACCTTC
TRBJ2-7 | . | TRBV13 | . | CASSLGTGLPSRDEQYF | TGTGCCAGCAGCTTAGGCACGGGACTTCCCTCCAGGGACGAGCAGTACTTC
TRBJ1-1 | . | TRBV7-8 | . | CASSRGGGTEAFF | TGTGCCAGCAGCCGTGGAGGGGGCACTGAAGCTTTCTTT
TRBJ1-2 | . | TRBV11-2 | TRBD1 | CASSSPRGDRSYGYTF | TGTGCCAGCAGCTCTCCCCGTGGGGACAGAAGCTATGGCTACACCTTC
TRBJ2-7 | few | TRBV18 | TRBD1 | CASSPGTGGTYEQYF | TGTGCCAGCTCACCCGGGACAGGGGGAACCTACGAGCAGTACTTC
TRBJ2-5 | . | TRBV29-1 | TRBD1 | CSVTGKATFGAQETQYF | TGCAGCGTGACAGGGAAAGCGACGTTCGGAGCCCAAGAGACCCAGTACTTC
TRBJ1-1 | . | TRBV5-1 | . | CASTYGMNTEAFF | TGCGCCAGCACCTATGGGATGAACACTGAAGCTTTCTTT
TRBJ1-1 | . | TRBV27 | . | CASSTRASTEAFF | TGTGCCAGCAGTACGAGGGCCTCTACTGAAGCTTTCTTT
TRBJ2-7 | . | TRBV13 | . | CASSLEGGFERYEQYF | TGTGCCAGCAGCTTAGAGGGGGGATTTGAACGCTACGAGCAGTACTTC
TRBJ2-5 | . | TRBV15 | . | CATSRGLGETQYF | TGTGCCACCAGCAGAGGACTAGGGGAGACCCAGTACTTC
TRBJ2-2 | few | TRBV5-4 | . | CASSLELATGELFF | TGTGCCAGCAGCTTGGAGCTAGCGACCGGGGAGCTGTTTTTT
TRBJ2-7 | few | TRBV27 | . | CASSLGASYEQYF | TGTGCCAGCAGTTTAGGGGCCTCCTACGAGCAGTACTTC
TRBJ2-2 | . | TRBV5-1 | . | CASSLRSGRTGELFF | TGCGCCAGCAGCTTGCGTTCAGGGCGAACCGGGGAGCTGTTTTTT